The rows below give T cell receptor beta chains drawn from one sample of a study of T-cell memory formation after mild COVID-19. TCRdb reprocessed the 5' RACE reads via MiXCR and lists one record per CDR3 protein. The sample yields some 300,000 distinct CDR3 sequences, more than 20% seen once. Material for sequencing was PBMCs or a T cell subset sorted from them (not recorded which). These receptors all come from a man aged 18 to 29 who had mild COVID-19 (a few samples of this study predate the infection). Cell type and time point are not known. Both conserved end residues are part of each CDR3. Each record gives: V gene, D gene, CDR3 length, J gene, clone size, CDR3 protein, CDR3 DNA. D genes are given only for firm matches. A row's size may be missing; if present it is once, few, many or a size class.

v_call: TRBV29-1
d_call: .
cdr3_length: 13
j_call: TRBJ2-5
clone_size: few
cdr3_aa: CSVRVRAQETQYF
cdr3_nt: TGCAGCGTACGAGTCAGGGCTCAAGAGACCCAGTACTTC

v_call: TRBV7-2
d_call: .
cdr3_length: 16
j_call: TRBJ2-2
clone_size: .
cdr3_aa: CASSPMPGANTGELFF
cdr3_nt: TGTGCCAGCAGCCCAATGCCAGGGGCGAACACCGGGGAGCTGTTTTTT

v_call: TRBV7-6
d_call: .
cdr3_length: 15
j_call: TRBJ2-1
clone_size: few
cdr3_aa: CASSNRWGRANEQFF
cdr3_nt: TGTGCCAGCAGCAACCGATGGGGCAGGGCTAATGAGCAGTTCTTC

v_call: TRBV29-1
d_call: .
cdr3_length: 15
j_call: TRBJ2-2
clone_size: .
cdr3_aa: CSVEGTENPSGELFF
cdr3_nt: TGCAGCGTTGAAGGGACCGAGAATCCCTCCGGGGAGCTGTTTTTT

v_call: TRBV6-6
d_call: .
cdr3_length: 16
j_call: TRBJ1-2
clone_size: once
cdr3_aa: CASRQEAGTSTRGYTF
cdr3_nt: TGTGCCAGCAGGCAAGAGGCCGGGACATCAACTAGAGGCTACACCTTC

v_call: TRBV4-2
d_call: .
cdr3_length: 16
j_call: TRBJ2-1
clone_size: few
cdr3_aa: CASSQAAWGLYNEQFF
cdr3_nt: TGTGCCAGCAGCCAAGCGGCGTGGGGCCTCTACAATGAGCAGTTCTTC

v_call: TRBV6-5
d_call: .
cdr3_length: 13
j_call: TRBJ2-3
clone_size: few
cdr3_aa: CASSQTNLDTQYF
cdr3_nt: TGTGCCAGCAGCCAGACTAATTTGGATACGCAGTATTTT

v_call: TRBV7-2
d_call: .
cdr3_length: 14
j_call: TRBJ2-1
clone_size: .
cdr3_aa: CASSPTNSADEQFF
cdr3_nt: TGTGCCAGCAGCCCCACGAACTCGGCGGATGAGCAGTTCTTC

v_call: TRBV4-3
d_call: .
cdr3_length: 9
j_call: TRBJ1-1
clone_size: many
cdr3_aa: CASIPEAFF
cdr3_nt: TGCGCCAGCATCCCCGAAGCTTTCTTT

v_call: TRBV6-2/TRBV6-3
d_call: .
cdr3_length: 16
j_call: TRBJ1-5
clone_size: .
cdr3_aa: CASSYVTPNLGQPQHF
cdr3_nt: TGTGCCAGCAGTTACGTCACCCCCAACTTGGGTCAGCCCCAGCATTTT

v_call: TRBV5-1
d_call: .
cdr3_length: 15
j_call: TRBJ2-3
clone_size: .
cdr3_aa: CASSGWSGATDTQYF
cdr3_nt: TGCGCCAGCAGCGGGTGGTCCGGGGCCACAGATACGCAGTATTTT

v_call: TRBV4-1
d_call: .
cdr3_length: 15
j_call: TRBJ2-7
clone_size: .
cdr3_aa: CASSQVGRISYEQYF
cdr3_nt: TGCGCCAGCAGCCAAGTGGGGAGGATCTCCTACGAGCAGTACTTC

v_call: TRBV20-1
d_call: TRBD1
cdr3_length: 17
j_call: TRBJ1-1
clone_size: once
cdr3_aa: CSARAPGTGDMNTEAFF
cdr3_nt: TGCAGTGCTAGAGCCCCCGGGACAGGGGACATGAACACTGAAGCTTTCTTT

v_call: TRBV7-3
d_call: TRBD2
cdr3_length: 14
j_call: TRBJ2-3
clone_size: few
cdr3_aa: CASSPGGGGDTQYF
cdr3_nt: TGTGCCAGCAGCCCAGGCGGCGGGGGTGATACGCAGTATTTT

v_call: TRBV7-9
d_call: .
cdr3_length: 14
j_call: TRBJ2-4
clone_size: few
cdr3_aa: CASGPPLAKNIQYF
cdr3_nt: TGTGCCAGCGGCCCCCCACTAGCCAAAAACATTCAGTACTTC

v_call: TRBV21-1
d_call: .
cdr3_length: 16
j_call: TRBJ2-2
clone_size: .
cdr3_aa: CASSKRRQGAGGELFF
cdr3_nt: TGTGCCAGCAGCAAACGGCGGCAGGGGGCCGGCGGGGAGCTGTTTTTT

v_call: TRBV5-5
d_call: .
cdr3_length: 11
j_call: TRBJ1-1
clone_size: .
cdr3_aa: CASSLFAEAFF
cdr3_nt: TGTGCCAGCAGCTTGTTTGCTGAAGCTTTCTTT

v_call: TRBV12-3/TRBV12-4
d_call: .
cdr3_length: 14
j_call: TRBJ1-5
clone_size: .
cdr3_aa: CASSFLGGNQPQHF
cdr3_nt: TGTGCCAGCAGTTTTCTGGGGGGCAATCAGCCCCAGCATTTT

v_call: TRBV20-1
d_call: .
cdr3_length: 13
j_call: TRBJ2-7
clone_size: .
cdr3_aa: CSATLGRDVEQYF
cdr3_nt: TGCAGTGCCACGTTGGGCAGGGATGTTGAGCAGTACTTC

v_call: TRBV4-1
d_call: .
cdr3_length: 11
j_call: TRBJ2-3
clone_size: .
cdr3_aa: CASGMADTQYF
cdr3_nt: TGCGCCAGCGGGATGGCGGATACGCAGTATTTT

v_call: TRBV3-1
d_call: .
cdr3_length: 13
j_call: TRBJ2-5
clone_size: few
cdr3_aa: CASSQVQEETQYF
cdr3_nt: TGTGCCAGCAGCCAAGTACAGGAAGAGACCCAGTACTTC

v_call: TRBV12-3/TRBV12-4
d_call: .
cdr3_length: 15
j_call: TRBJ2-7
clone_size: .
cdr3_aa: CASSLAWAVPYEQYF
cdr3_nt: TGTGCCAGCAGTTTAGCGTGGGCGGTGCCCTACGAGCAGTACTTC

v_call: TRBV9
d_call: .
cdr3_length: 16
j_call: TRBJ1-2
clone_size: .
cdr3_aa: CASSVGPAESNYGYTF
cdr3_nt: TGTGCCAGCAGCGTAGGGCCAGCGGAGTCTAACTATGGCTACACCTTC

v_call: TRBV20-1
d_call: .
cdr3_length: 15
j_call: TRBJ1-2
clone_size: .
cdr3_aa: CSARKLEVGDYGYTF
cdr3_nt: TGCAGTGCTAGAAAATTGGAGGTGGGGGACTATGGCTACACCTTC

v_call: TRBV6-2/TRBV6-3
d_call: .
cdr3_length: 15
j_call: TRBJ2-3
clone_size: .
cdr3_aa: CASSYSLVASDTQYF
cdr3_nt: TGTGCCAGCAGTTACTCGCTGGTAGCCTCAGATACGCAGTATTTT

v_call: TRBV12-3/TRBV12-4
d_call: TRBD2
cdr3_length: 18
j_call: TRBJ2-3
clone_size: few
cdr3_aa: CASSLGGTSGGYTDTQYF
cdr3_nt: TGTGCCAGCAGTTTAGGGGGGACTAGCGGGGGTTACACAGATACGCAGTATTTT

v_call: TRBV5-1
d_call: .
cdr3_length: 15
j_call: TRBJ2-1
clone_size: .
cdr3_aa: CASSLASGDYNEQFF
cdr3_nt: TGCGCCAGCAGCTTGGCCTCCGGGGACTACAATGAGCAGTTCTTC

v_call: TRBV12-3/TRBV12-4
d_call: .
cdr3_length: 13
j_call: TRBJ1-2
clone_size: .
cdr3_aa: CASSGTDNYGYTF
cdr3_nt: TGTGCCAGCAGTGGGACGGATAACTATGGCTACACCTTC

v_call: TRBV5-1
d_call: TRBD1
cdr3_length: 16
j_call: TRBJ1-6
clone_size: few
cdr3_aa: CASSLAVTGDGSPLHF
cdr3_nt: TGCGCCAGCAGCTTGGCCGTGACAGGGGATGGGTCACCCCTCCACTTT

v_call: TRBV29-1
d_call: TRBD1
cdr3_length: 12
j_call: TRBJ1-1
clone_size: .
cdr3_aa: CSVLDRATEAFF
cdr3_nt: TGCAGCGTGCTCGACAGGGCCACTGAAGCTTTCTTT

v_call: TRBV4-3
d_call: .
cdr3_length: 13
j_call: TRBJ1-1
clone_size: few
cdr3_aa: CASTGIGATEAFF
cdr3_nt: TGCGCCAGTACAGGGATTGGGGCCACTGAAGCTTTCTTT

v_call: TRBV7-9
d_call: TRBD2
cdr3_length: 17
j_call: TRBJ2-5
clone_size: few
cdr3_aa: CASSFAPLAGEKETQYF
cdr3_nt: TGTGCCAGCAGCTTTGCCCCTCTAGCGGGGGAAAAAGAGACCCAGTACTTC

v_call: TRBV5-6
d_call: .
cdr3_length: 14
j_call: TRBJ2-7
clone_size: .
cdr3_aa: CASSLPGATYEQYF
cdr3_nt: TGTGCCAGCAGCTTGCCCGGGGCCACCTACGAGCAGTACTTC

v_call: TRBV7-3
d_call: .
cdr3_length: 15
j_call: TRBJ2-2
clone_size: .
cdr3_aa: CASSLRGAAMGELFF
cdr3_nt: TGTGCCAGCAGCCTGCGCGGGGCGGCCATGGGGGAGCTGTTTTTT

v_call: TRBV7-9
d_call: .
cdr3_length: 15
j_call: TRBJ2-5
clone_size: .
cdr3_aa: CASSLVGNPQETQYF
cdr3_nt: TGTGCCAGCAGCTTAGTGGGTAATCCCCAAGAGACCCAGTACTTC

v_call: TRBV3-1
d_call: .
cdr3_length: 13
j_call: TRBJ1-5
clone_size: .
cdr3_aa: CASSPARDQPQHF
cdr3_nt: TGTGCCAGCAGCCCAGCCAGGGATCAGCCCCAGCATTTT

v_call: TRBV9
d_call: TRBD1
cdr3_length: 14
j_call: TRBJ1-2
clone_size: few
cdr3_aa: CASSDRQGAGGYTF
cdr3_nt: TGTGCCAGCAGCGACAGACAGGGAGCGGGTGGCTACACCTTC

v_call: TRBV6-5
d_call: TRBD2
cdr3_length: 16
j_call: TRBJ2-2
clone_size: few
cdr3_aa: CASSSQAGGSSGELFF
cdr3_nt: TGTGCCAGCAGTTCCCAGGCGGGGGGGTCTTCCGGGGAGCTGTTTTTT

v_call: TRBV5-1
d_call: TRBD2
cdr3_length: 16
j_call: TRBJ2-3
clone_size: few
cdr3_aa: CASSSGTSGVLDTQYF
cdr3_nt: TGCGCCAGCAGCTCCGGGACTAGCGGGGTCCTGGATACGCAGTATTTT

v_call: TRBV10-3
d_call: TRBD1
cdr3_length: 16
j_call: TRBJ1-2
clone_size: .
cdr3_aa: CAISEAKGAVNYGYTF
cdr3_nt: TGTGCCATCAGTGAGGCGAAGGGGGCCGTTAACTATGGCTACACCTTC

v_call: TRBV4-3
d_call: .
cdr3_length: 15
j_call: TRBJ2-6
clone_size: .
cdr3_aa: CASSQGYSGANVLTF
cdr3_nt: TGCGCCAGCAGCCAGGGCTACTCTGGGGCCAACGTCCTGACTTTC

v_call: TRBV5-1
d_call: TRBD2
cdr3_length: 17
j_call: TRBJ2-2
clone_size: .
cdr3_aa: CASSPQLAGGPTGELFF
cdr3_nt: TGCGCCAGCAGCCCCCAACTAGCGGGGGGGCCAACCGGGGAGCTGTTTTTT

v_call: TRBV19
d_call: .
cdr3_length: 12
j_call: TRBJ1-2
clone_size: few
cdr3_aa: CASKGRGYGYTF
cdr3_nt: TGTGCCAGTAAGGGCAGAGGCTATGGCTACACCTTC

v_call: TRBV3-1
d_call: TRBD1
cdr3_length: 15
j_call: TRBJ1-2
clone_size: few
cdr3_aa: CASSPRDRGGYGYTF
cdr3_nt: TGTGCCAGCAGCCCCCGGGACAGGGGTGGGTATGGCTACACCTTC

v_call: TRBV5-1
d_call: .
cdr3_length: 15
j_call: TRBJ1-4
clone_size: .
cdr3_aa: CASSSAGPLGEKLFF
cdr3_nt: TGCGCCAGCAGCTCGGCGGGCCCCCTGGGGGAAAAACTGTTTTTT

v_call: TRBV28
d_call: .
cdr3_length: 17
j_call: TRBJ1-1
clone_size: .
cdr3_aa: CASSWPLGRGFDTEAFF
cdr3_nt: TGTGCCAGCAGTTGGCCGTTGGGCAGGGGCTTTGACACTGAAGCTTTCTTT

v_call: TRBV20-1
d_call: TRBD2
cdr3_length: 13
j_call: TRBJ2-1
clone_size: once
cdr3_aa: CRVTSGSYNEQFF
cdr3_nt: TGCAGAGTTACTAGCGGCTCCTACAATGAGCAGTTCTTC

v_call: TRBV5-1
d_call: TRBD2
cdr3_length: 15
j_call: TRBJ2-3
clone_size: many
cdr3_aa: CASSLSGGSTDTQYF
cdr3_nt: TGCGCCAGCAGCTTGAGCGGGGGTAGCACAGATACGCAGTATTTT